Listed here are 15 T cell receptor beta chains from one sample, sequenced in a study of blood T cell repertoires in COVID-19 (dated by TCRdb to 2020 to 2021). The library was obtained by the immunoSEQ multiplex PCR assay. TCRdb took this table from immuneACCESS and kept in-frame rearrangements with V and J called. Such tables lack part of the clones; where checked against another copy, unresolved V genes explain under half of the gap, and the rest is unexplained. The sample profile shows some 140,000 clones; roughly four fifths of them were found once. The ten largest clones capture about 2.6% of the sample. The sequenced sample consisted of PBMCs or T cells enriched from blood (not recorded which). Receptors originate from a man aged 35-49 years with acute COVID-19.

The chain uses TRBV28 and TRBJ2-3, with D possibly matching TRBD2 (6 bases). Germline CDR1 is MDHEN and CDR2 is SYDVKM. The CDR3 sequence is 15 residues long. With 5 bases removed from V and 6 bases from J, the gap between germline ends came to 18 bases. In DNA form, the CDR3 reads TGTGCCAGCAGTCCCTCGGGTAGCGGAGTTGATACGCAGTATTTT. Translating gives CASSPSGSGVDTQYF.

This CDR3 is CASSADQETQYF. The CDR3 DNA reads TGCGCCAGCAGCGCGGACCAAGAGACCCAGTACTTC. This chain links TRBV5-1 with TRBJ2-5; D is undetermined. The germline V and J ends were trimmed by 4 bases and 0 bases, with 4 bases remaining between them. There are 12 residues in the CDR3. Germline CDR1 reads SGHRS; CDR2 reads YFSETQ.

DNA of the CDR3: TGTGCCAGCAGCCAACCTAGTCCTGGCGGGGGGACATACGAGCAGTACTTC. This translates into CASSQPSPGGGTYEQYF. This chain joins TRBV4-2 and TRBJ2-7; 8 nucleotides match TRBD2. This CDR3 is 17 amino acids long. Germline CDR1 reads LGHNA; CDR2 reads YNFKEQ. Trimming removed 2 bases from V and 4 bases from J; junction bases left unmatched: 13.

This sequence joins TRBV19 and TRBJ1-2; TRBD1 is a possible D gene (5 bases). The CDR3 extends over 16 amino acids. The V and J ends lost 9 bases and 4 bases respectively, with 24 bases between them. The germline CDR1 and CDR2 sequences are LNHDA and SQIVND (reference sequence). Written as DNA, the CDR3 is TGTGCCAGCCGGTCTGGGGCTGAGGAGGGTCTCTATGGCTACACCTTC. Residues: CASRSGAEEGLYGYTF.

The chain joins TRBV7-2 to TRBJ2-1; D ambiguous. The V gene's germline CDR1 is SGHTA and CDR2 FQGNSA. V was clipped by 5 bases and J by 2 bases, with 13 bases between them. This CDR3 has 15 amino acids. CDR3 region: CASSLQSSAYNEQFF. DNA for the CDR3: TGTGCCAGCAGCCTGCAGTCCTCCGCCTACAATGAGCAGTTCTTC.

This clone was recorded a few times. The chain uses TRBV2 and TRBJ2-3; 12 nucleotides align to TRBD2. CDR3 length: 14 residues. Germline V gives CDR1 SNHLY, CDR2 FYNNEI. J gave up 2 bases and V 10 bases, and 4 bases lay outside the gene matches. The CDR3 sequence: CATRLAGDTDTQYF. The CDR3, as DNA: TGTGCCACCAGACTAGCGGGGGACACAGATACGCAGTATTTT.

The genes are TRBV28 and TRBJ2-2; 9 nucleotides align to TRBD2. With V trimmed by 2 bases and J by 3 bases, 4 bases remained unmatched. The germline gives CDR1 MDHEN, CDR2 SYDVKM. The CDR3 has 16 amino acids. The CDR3 spells CASSLMASGDTGELFF. Here the CDR3 DNA reads TGTGCCAGCAGTTTAATGGCTAGCGGGGACACCGGGGAGCTGTTTTTT.

The chain carries TRBV6-5 and TRBJ1-2; 7 bases are shared with TRBD1. This CDR3 is built from 13 residues. In germline, CDR1 is MNHEY, CDR2 SVGAGI. J was trimmed by 4 bases and V by 10 bases; bases with no gene match: 9. CDR3 protein: CATMIRTGYGYTF. CDR3 in DNA: TGTGCCACCATGATTCGGACAGGCTATGGCTACACCTTC.

This rearrangement joins TRBV6-5 to TRBJ1-5; D is uncertain. CDR1 MNHEY and CDR2 SVGAGI come from the germline V gene. There are 13 residues in the CDR3. Trimming shortened V by 5 bases and J by 4 bases, and 9 bases separated the two germline ends. CDR3 sequence reads: CASSPRENQPQHF. The CDR3, as DNA: TGTGCCAGCAGTCCCCGAGAAAATCAGCCCCAGCATTTT.

The chain is built from TRBV3-1 (or the pseudogene TRBV3-2) and TRBJ2-1, with TRBD2 as a possible D gene (6 bases). Germline V gives CDR1 LGHDT, CDR2 YNNKEL (reference sequence). Trimming removed 1 base from V and 10 bases from J, with 8 bases in between. The CDR3 loop spans 12 amino acids. CDR3 sequence (DNA): TGTGCCAGCAGCCAAGTGGGGGGAGAGCAGTTCTTC. The encoded protein is CASSQVGGEQFF.

This sequence joins TRBV18 and TRBJ1-1; D is perhaps TRBD1 (5 bases). Trimming stripped 2 bases from V and 0 bases from J, with 10 bases between. Germline V CDR1 and CDR2: KGHSH, LQKENI. The CDR3 has 15 amino acids. The CDR3 sequence is CASSPGARVNTEAFF. For the CDR3, the DNA is TGTGCCAGCTCACCAGGGGCCAGGGTGAACACTGAAGCTTTCTTT. The full variable domain, completed using reference TRBV18 and TRBJ1-1, is NAGVMQNPRHLVRRRGQEARLRCSPMKGHSHVYWYRQLPEEGLKFMVYLQKENIIDESGMPKERFSAEFPKEGPSILRIQQVVRGDSAAYFCASSPGARVNTEAFFGQGTRLTVV.

This chain uses TRBV27 with TRBJ2-3; D is undetermined. With 3 bases removed from V and 0 bases from J, the gap between germline ends came to 16 bases. The CDR3 totals 17 residues. Germline-derived CDR1 and CDR2 are MNHEY and SMNVEV (reference sequence). CDR3 coding DNA: TGTGCCAGCAGTTTCCCGAGTCCGCAACCTAGCACAGATACGCAGTATTTT. Encoded protein: CASSFPSPQPSTDTQYF.

The rearrangement joins TRBV6-5 to TRBJ1-2; TRBD1 aligns across 9 bases. This CDR3 is 13 amino acids long. Germline lookup yields CDR1 MNHEY and CDR2 SVGAGI. The V gene end was trimmed by 7 bases and the J gene end by 6 bases; junction bases not matched to a gene: 6. The CDR3 region is CASTSWTGDGYTF. CDR3 DNA: TGTGCCAGCACCTCCTGGACAGGGGATGGCTACACCTTC.

This chain uses TRBV6-5 with TRBJ2-7; possible D gene TRBD1, 6 bases. The V and J ends lost 4 bases and 2 bases respectively, with 18 bases between them. The CDR3 is made up of 16 amino acids. Germline lookup yields CDR1 MNHEY and CDR2 SVGAGI. The CDR3 nucleotides read TGTGCCAGCAGTTTCCCCCTCAACAGGGACCCCTACGAGCAGTACTTC. Amino acids: CASSFPLNRDPYEQYF.

The chain couples TRBV18 to TRBJ2-3, with TRBD2 identical over 14 bases. This CDR3 is built from 18 residues. The V segment lost 4 bases and the J segment 5 bases; nucleotides outside the gene matches: 11. Germline CDR1 and CDR2: KGHSH and LQKENI. CDR3 protein: CASSRDETGLAGEDTQYF. CDR3 in DNA: TGTGCCAGCTCACGAGACGAGACGGGACTAGCGGGAGAAGATACGCAGTATTTT. Using reference TRBV18 and TRBJ2-3 for the parts outside the CDR3, the full variable domain is NAGVMQNPRHLVRRRGQEARLRCSPMKGHSHVYWYRQLPEEGLKFMVYLQKENIIDESGMPKERFSAEFPKEGPSILRIQQVVRGDSAAYFCASSRDETGLAGEDTQYFGPGTRLTVL.